The text below deals with one T cell receptor beta chain. The CDR3 totals 18 residues. Method: immunoSEQ multiplex PCR; TCRdb's copy keeps in-frame clones and lacks some. This table holds roughly 270,000 clones, 85% found once. The age range of participants was about 18 to 95 years, with residence in roughly 25 US areas. Cohort placement rested on clinical history that participants reported themselves. Before being deemed recovered, Cohort 3 donors had two negative PCRs, clearance, or symptom resolution. This record belongs to a study of blood T cell repertoires in COVID-19. Study details: The analysed material was cDNA or gDNA that came from T cells, B-cell-depleted T cells, or PBMCs.

The material sequenced was PBMCs or T cells enriched from blood (not recorded which). The rearrangement joins TRBV21-1 to TRBJ2-7; the table's D call, TRBD2, was not checked against the DNA. TRBV21-1 is annotated as a pseudogene. The TCR was taken from a woman in her forties or fifties who had recovered from COVID-19. The CDR3 bases are TGTGCCAGCAGCAAAGTTCCAATTTCGGGACTGGCTTCCTACGAGCAGTACTTC. It codes for CASSKVPISGLASYEQYF.